This T cell receptor (beta chain) was sequenced for a study of shared clonotypes between healthy human individuals. Germline-derived CDR1 and CDR2 are SGHRS and YFSETQ. This CDR3 is 13 amino acids long. Trimming at V came to 3 bases and at J to 9 bases, leaving 6 bases not matched to a gene. The study's findings and limits: Only blood samples were collected, and tissue repertoires likely differ.

This clone was seen many times. No antigen is known for it. Measured with immunoSEQ multiplex PCR; TCRdb has only the in-frame clones, and not every one. The table records 520,000 or so clones, 60% to 85% of them present only once. This TCR was sampled from a woman aged 40 to 50 in good health. Some clones in this sample may be carry-over from other donors' samples. The sample comprised PBMCs. The V and J genes are TRBV5-1 and TRBJ2-1; TRBD2 aligns across 7 bases. CDR3 coding DNA: TGCGCCAGCAGCTATGGGACTACTAGTGAGCAGTTCTTC. Translating it yields CASSYGTTSEQFF.